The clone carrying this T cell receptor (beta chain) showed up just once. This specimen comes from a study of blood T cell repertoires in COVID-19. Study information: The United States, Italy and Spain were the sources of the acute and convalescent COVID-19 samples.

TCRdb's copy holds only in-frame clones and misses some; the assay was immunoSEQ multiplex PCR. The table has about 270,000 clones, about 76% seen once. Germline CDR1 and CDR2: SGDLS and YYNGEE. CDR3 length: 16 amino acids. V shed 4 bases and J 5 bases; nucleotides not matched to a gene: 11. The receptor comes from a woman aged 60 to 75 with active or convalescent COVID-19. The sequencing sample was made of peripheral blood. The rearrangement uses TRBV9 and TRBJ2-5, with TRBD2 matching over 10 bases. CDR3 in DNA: TGTGCCAGCAGCCCTTTTGAGCGGGGGGGCAGGGAGACCCAGTACTTC. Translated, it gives CASSPFERGGRETQYF.